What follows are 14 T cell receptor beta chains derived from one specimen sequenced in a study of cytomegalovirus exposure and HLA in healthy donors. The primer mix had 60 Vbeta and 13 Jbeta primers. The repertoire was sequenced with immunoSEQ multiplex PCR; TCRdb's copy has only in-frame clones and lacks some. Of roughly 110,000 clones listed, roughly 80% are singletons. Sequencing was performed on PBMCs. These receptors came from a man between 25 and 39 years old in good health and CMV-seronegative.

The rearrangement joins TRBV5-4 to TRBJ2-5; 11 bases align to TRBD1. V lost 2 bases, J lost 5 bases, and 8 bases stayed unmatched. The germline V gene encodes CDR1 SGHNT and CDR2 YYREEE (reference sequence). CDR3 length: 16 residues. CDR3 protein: CASSFGTGGSRETQYF. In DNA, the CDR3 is TGTGCCAGCAGCTTCGGGACAGGGGGTTCCCGTGAGACCCAGTACTTC. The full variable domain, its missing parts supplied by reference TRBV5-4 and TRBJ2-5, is ETGVTQSPTHLIKTRGQQVTLRCSSQSGHNTVSWYQQALGQGPQFIFQYYREEENGRGNFPPRFSGLQFPNYSSELNVNALELDDSALYLCASSFGTGGSRETQYFGPGTRLLVL.

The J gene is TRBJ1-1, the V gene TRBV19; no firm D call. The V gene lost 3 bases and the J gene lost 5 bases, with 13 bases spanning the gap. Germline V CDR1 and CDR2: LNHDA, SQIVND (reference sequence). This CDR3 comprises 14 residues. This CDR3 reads CASSMMEGGTEAFF. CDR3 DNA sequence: TGTGCCAGTAGTATGATGGAGGGTGGGACTGAAGCTTTCTTT.

The CDR3 coding sequence is TGTGCCAGCTCACCTAACGGGGTAAGCGGGAATCAGCCCCAGCATTTT. Residues: CASSPNGVSGNQPQHF. The chain has TRBV18 and TRBJ1-5; D ambiguous. Trimming removed 3 bases from V and 4 bases from J, with 16 bases in between. Germline V gives CDR1 KGHSH, CDR2 LQKENI. The CDR3 has 16 residues. Using reference TRBV18 and TRBJ1-5 for the parts outside the CDR3, the full variable domain is NAGVMQNPRHLVRRRGQEARLRCSPMKGHSHVYWYRQLPEEGLKFMVYLQKENIIDESGMPKERFSAEFPKEGPSILRIQQVVRGDSAAYFCASSPNGVSGNQPQHFGDGTRLSIL.

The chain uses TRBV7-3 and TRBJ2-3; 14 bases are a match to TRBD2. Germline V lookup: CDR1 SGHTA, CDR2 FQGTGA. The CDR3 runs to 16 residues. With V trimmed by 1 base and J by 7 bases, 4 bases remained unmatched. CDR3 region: CASSLMTSGGVYTQYF. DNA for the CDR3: TGTGCCAGCAGCTTAATGACTAGCGGGGGGGTGTATACGCAGTATTTT.

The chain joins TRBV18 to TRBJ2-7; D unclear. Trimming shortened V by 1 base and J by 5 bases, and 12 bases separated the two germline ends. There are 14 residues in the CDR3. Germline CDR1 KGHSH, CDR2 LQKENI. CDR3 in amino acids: CASSPRAAQNEQYF. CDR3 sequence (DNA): TGTGCCAGCTCACCACGGGCAGCCCAAAACGAGCAGTACTTC. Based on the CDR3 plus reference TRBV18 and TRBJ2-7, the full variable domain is NAGVMQNPRHLVRRRGQEARLRCSPMKGHSHVYWYRQLPEEGLKFMVYLQKENIIDESGMPKERFSAEFPKEGPSILRIQQVVRGDSAAYFCASSPRAAQNEQYFGPGTRLTVT.

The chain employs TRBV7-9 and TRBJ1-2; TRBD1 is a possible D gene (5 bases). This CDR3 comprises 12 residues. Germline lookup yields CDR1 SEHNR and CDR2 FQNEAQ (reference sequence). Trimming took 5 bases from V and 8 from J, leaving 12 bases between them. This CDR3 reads CASSPGEYGYTF. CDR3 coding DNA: TGTGCCAGCAGCCCGGGGGAGTACGGCTACACCTTC.

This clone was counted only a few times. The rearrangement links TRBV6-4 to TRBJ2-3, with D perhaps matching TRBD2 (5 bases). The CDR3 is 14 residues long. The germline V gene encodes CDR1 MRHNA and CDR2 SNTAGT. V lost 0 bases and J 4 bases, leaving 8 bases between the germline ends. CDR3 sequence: CASSDSAGSDTQYF. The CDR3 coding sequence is TGTGCCAGCAGTGACTCGGCGGGCTCAGATACGCAGTATTTT.

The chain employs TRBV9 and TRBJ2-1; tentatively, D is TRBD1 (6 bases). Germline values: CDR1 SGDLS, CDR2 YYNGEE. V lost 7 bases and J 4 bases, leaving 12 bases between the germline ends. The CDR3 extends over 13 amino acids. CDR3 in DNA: TGTGCCAGCTCCCGGCAGGGGTACAATGAGCAGTTCTTC. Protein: CASSRQGYNEQFF.

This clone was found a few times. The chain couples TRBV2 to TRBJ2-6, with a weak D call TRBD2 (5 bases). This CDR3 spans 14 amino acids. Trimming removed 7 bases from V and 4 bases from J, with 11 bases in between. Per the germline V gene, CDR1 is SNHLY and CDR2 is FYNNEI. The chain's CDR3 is CASIDYPGANVLTF. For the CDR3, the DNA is TGTGCCAGCATCGACTACCCCGGGGCCAACGTCCTGACTTTC.

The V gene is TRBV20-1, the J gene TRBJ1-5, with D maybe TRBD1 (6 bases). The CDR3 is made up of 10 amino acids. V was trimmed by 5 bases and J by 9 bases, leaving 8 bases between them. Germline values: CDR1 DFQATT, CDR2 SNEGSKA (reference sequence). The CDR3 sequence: CSAGGWPQHF. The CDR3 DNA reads TGCAGTGCTGGGGGCTGGCCCCAGCATTTT.

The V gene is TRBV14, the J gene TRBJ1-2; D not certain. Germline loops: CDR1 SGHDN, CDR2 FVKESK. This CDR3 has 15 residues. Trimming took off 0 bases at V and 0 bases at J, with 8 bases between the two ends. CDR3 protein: CASSQDLSTNYGYTF. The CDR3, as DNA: TGTGCCAGCAGCCAAGATCTCAGTACTAACTATGGCTACACCTTC.

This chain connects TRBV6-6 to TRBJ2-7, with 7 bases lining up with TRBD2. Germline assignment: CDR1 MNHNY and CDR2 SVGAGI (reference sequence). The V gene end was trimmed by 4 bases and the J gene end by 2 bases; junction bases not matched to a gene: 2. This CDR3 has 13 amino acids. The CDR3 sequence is CASSSLAAYEQYF. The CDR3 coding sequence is TGTGCCAGCAGTTCGCTAGCGGCCTACGAGCAGTACTTC.

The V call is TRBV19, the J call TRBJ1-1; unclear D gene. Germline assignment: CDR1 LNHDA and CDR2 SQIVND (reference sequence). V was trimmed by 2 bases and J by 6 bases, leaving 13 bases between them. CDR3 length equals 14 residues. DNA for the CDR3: TGTGCCAGTAGTATAATGAGCATCCGGGCTGAAGCTTTCTTT. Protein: CASSIMSIRAEAFF. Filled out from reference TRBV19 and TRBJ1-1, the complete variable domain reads DGGITQSPKYLFRKEGQNVTLSCEQNLNHDAMYWYRQDPGQGLRLIYYSQIVNDFQKGDIAEGYSVSREKKESFPLTVTSAQKNPTAFYLCASSIMSIRAEAFFGQGTRLTVV.

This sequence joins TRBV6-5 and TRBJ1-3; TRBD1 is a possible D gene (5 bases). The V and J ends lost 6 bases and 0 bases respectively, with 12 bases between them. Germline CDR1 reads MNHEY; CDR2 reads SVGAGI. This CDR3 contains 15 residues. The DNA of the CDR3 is TGTGCCAGCAGAGACAGCTCCTCCTCTGGAAACACCATATATTTT. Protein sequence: CASRDSSSSGNTIYF.